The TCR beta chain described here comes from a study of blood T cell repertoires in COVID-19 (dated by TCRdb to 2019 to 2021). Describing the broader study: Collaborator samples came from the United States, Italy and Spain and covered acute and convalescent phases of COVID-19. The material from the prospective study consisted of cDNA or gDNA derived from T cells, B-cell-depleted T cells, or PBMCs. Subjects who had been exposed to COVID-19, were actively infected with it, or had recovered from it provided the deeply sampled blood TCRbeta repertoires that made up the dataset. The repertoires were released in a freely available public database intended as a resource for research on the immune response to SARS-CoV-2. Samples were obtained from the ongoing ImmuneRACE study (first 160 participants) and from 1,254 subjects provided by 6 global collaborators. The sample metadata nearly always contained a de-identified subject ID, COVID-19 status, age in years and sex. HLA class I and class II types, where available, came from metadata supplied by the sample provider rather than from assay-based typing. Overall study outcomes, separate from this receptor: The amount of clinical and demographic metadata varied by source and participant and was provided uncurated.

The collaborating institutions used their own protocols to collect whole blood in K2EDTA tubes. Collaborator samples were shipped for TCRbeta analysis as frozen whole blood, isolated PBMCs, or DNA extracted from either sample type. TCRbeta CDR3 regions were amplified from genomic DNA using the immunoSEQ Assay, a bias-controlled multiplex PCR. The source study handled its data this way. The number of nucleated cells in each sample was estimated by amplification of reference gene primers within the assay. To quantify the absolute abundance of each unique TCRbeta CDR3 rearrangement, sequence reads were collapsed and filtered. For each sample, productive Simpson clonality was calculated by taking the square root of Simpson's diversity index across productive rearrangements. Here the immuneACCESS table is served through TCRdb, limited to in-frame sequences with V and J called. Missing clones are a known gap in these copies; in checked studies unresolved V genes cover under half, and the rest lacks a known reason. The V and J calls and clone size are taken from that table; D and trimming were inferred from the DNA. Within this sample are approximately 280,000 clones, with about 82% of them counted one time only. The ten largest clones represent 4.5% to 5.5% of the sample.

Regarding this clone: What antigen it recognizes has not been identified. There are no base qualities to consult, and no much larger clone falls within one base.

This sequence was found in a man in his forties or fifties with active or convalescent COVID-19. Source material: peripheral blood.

The CDR3 protein: CASSYPSGQTYNEQFF. The nucleotide sequence is given as TGTGCCAGCAGTTACCCTTCGGGACAAACCTACAATGAGCAGTTCTTC. The chain was built from TRBV6-5 and TRBJ2-1; TRBD1 might be the D gene, on 6 matching bases. V and J are truncated by 2 bases and 2 bases respectively, leaving an intervening sequence of 13 bases. The CDR3 starts with the cysteine, ends with the phenylalanine, and has 16 residues. The DNA shown is the 48-base CDR3, in frame from base 1. From a lookup of the germline V gene, CDR1 and CDR2 are MNHEY and SVGAGI.